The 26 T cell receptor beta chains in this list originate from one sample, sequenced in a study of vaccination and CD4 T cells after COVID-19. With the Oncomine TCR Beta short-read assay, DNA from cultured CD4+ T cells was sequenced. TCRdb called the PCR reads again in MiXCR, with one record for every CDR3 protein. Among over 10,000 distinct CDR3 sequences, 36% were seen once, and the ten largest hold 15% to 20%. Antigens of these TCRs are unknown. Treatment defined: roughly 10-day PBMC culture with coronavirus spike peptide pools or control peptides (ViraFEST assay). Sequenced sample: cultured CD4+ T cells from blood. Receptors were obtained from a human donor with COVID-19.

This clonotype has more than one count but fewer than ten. The CDR3 nucleotides are TGCAGTGCTAGAACCAACTCGGATACGCAGTATTTT. This codes for CSARTNSDTQYF. The chain joins TRBV20-1 to TRBJ2-3, with D uncertain. Germline V gene lookup returns CDR1 DFQATT and CDR2 SNEGSKA (reference sequence). This CDR3 is built from 12 residues. V gave up 2 bases and J gave up 6 bases, with 9 bases separating them.

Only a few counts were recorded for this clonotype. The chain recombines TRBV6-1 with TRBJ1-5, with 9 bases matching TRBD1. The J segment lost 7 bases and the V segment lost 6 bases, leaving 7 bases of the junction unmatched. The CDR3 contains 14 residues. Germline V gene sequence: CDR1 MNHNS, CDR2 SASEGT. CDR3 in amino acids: CASRQGAEVQPQHF. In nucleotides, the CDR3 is TGTGCCAGCAGACAGGGGGCGGAGGTCCAGCCCCAGCATTTT.

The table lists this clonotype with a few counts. The CDR3: CASSPNSRDNEQFF. CDR3 bases: TGTGCCAGCAGCCCCAATTCCAGGGACAATGAGCAGTTCTTC. The J gene is TRBJ2-1, the V gene TRBV6-1, with D possibly matching TRBD1 (5 bases). The CDR3 is 14 residues long. Between the trimmed V and J ends, which lost 6 bases and 5 bases, there was a span of 14 bases. The V gene's germline CDR1 is MNHNS and CDR2 SASEGT.

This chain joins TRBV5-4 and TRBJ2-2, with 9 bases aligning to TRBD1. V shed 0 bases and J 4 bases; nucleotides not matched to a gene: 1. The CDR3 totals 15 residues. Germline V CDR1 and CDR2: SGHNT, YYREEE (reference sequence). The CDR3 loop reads CASSLVTGGTGELFF. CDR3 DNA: TGTGCCAGCAGCTTGGTGACAGGGGGCACCGGGGAGCTGTTTTTT. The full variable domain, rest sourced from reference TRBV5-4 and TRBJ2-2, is ETGVTQSPTHLIKTRGQQVTLRCSSQSGHNTVSWYQQALGQGPQFIFQYYREEENGRGNFPPRFSGLQFPNYSSELNVNALELDDSALYLCASSLVTGGTGELFFGEGSRLTVL.

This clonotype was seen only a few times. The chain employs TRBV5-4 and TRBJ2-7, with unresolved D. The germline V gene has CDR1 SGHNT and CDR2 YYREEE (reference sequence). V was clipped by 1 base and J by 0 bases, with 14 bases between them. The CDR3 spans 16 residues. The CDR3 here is CASSLRGTSGSYEQYF. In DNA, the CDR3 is TGTGCCAGCAGCTTGCGTGGCACCTCCGGCTCCTACGAGCAGTACTTC. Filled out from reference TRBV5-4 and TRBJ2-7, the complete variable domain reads ETGVTQSPTHLIKTRGQQVTLRCSSQSGHNTVSWYQQALGQGPQFIFQYYREEENGRGNFPPRFSGLQFPNYSSELNVNALELDDSALYLCASSLRGTSGSYEQYFGPGTRLTVT.

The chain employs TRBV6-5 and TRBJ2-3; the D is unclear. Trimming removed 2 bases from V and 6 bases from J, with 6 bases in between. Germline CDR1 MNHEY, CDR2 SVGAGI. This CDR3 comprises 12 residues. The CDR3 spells CASSYQTDTQYF. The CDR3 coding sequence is TGTGCCAGCAGTTACCAGACTGATACGCAGTATTTT.

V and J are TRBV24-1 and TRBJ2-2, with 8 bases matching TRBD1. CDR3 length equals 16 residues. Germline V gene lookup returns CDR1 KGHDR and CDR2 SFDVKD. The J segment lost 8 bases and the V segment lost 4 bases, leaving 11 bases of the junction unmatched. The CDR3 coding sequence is TGTGCCACCAGTGAGATGACCGGGACAGGAACTGGGGAGCTGTTTTTT. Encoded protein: CATSEMTGTGTGELFF.

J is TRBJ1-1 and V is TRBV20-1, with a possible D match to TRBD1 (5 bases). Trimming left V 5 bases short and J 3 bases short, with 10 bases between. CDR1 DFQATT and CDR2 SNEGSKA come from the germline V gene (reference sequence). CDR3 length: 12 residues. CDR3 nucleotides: TGCAGTGCTGGAGTGGGGGACACTGAAGCTTTCTTT. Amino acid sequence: CSAGVGDTEAFF.

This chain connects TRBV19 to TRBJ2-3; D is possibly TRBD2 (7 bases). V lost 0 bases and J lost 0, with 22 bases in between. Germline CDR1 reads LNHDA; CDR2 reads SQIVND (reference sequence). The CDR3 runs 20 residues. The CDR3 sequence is CASSIDQTGGGRISTDTQYF. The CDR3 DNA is TGTGCCAGTAGTATAGATCAAACTGGCGGGGGCCGCATAAGCACAGATACGCAGTATTTT.

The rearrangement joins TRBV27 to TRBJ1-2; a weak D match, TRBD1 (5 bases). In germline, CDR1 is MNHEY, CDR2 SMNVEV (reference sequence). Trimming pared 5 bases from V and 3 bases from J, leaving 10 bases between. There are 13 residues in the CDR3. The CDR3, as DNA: TGTGCCAGCAGTCCTCAGGGCGACTATGGCTACACCTTC. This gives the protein CASSPQGDYGYTF.

CDR3 sequence reads: CSARRRTGLGSYNSPLHF. In DNA, the CDR3 is TGCAGTGCTAGGCGCCGGACAGGATTAGGGTCCTATAATTCACCCCTCCACTTT. The chain employs TRBV20-1 and TRBJ1-6; 7 bases match TRBD1. J gave up 1 base and V 3 bases, and 12 bases lay outside the gene matches. CDR1 DFQATT and CDR2 SNEGSKA come from the germline V gene (reference sequence). This CDR3 is built from 18 residues.

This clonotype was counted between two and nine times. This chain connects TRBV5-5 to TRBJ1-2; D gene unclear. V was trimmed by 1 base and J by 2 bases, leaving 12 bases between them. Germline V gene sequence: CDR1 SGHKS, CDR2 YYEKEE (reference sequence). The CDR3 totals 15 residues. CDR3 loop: CASSLQAPGNYGYTF. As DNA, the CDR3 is TGTGCCAGCAGCTTGCAAGCCCCCGGGAACTATGGCTACACCTTC.

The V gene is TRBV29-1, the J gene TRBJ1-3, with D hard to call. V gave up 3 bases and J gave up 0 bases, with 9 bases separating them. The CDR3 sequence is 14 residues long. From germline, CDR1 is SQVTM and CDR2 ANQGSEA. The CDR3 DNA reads TGCAGCGTTGATGACGGCCTCTCTGGAAACACCATATATTTT. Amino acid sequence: CSVDDGLSGNTIYF. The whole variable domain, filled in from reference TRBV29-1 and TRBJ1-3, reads SAVISQKPSRDICQRGTSLTIQCQVDSQVTMMFWYRQQPGQSLTLIATANQGSEATYESGFVIDKFPISRPNLTFSTLTVSNMSPEDSSIYLCSVDDGLSGNTIYFGEGSWLTVV.

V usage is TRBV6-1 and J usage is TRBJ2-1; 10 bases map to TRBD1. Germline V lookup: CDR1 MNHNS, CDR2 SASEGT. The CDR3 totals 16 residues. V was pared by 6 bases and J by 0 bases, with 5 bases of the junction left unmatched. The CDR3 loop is CASSPRTGGSYNEQFF. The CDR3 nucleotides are TGTGCCAGCAGCCCGCGGACAGGGGGCTCCTACAATGAGCAGTTCTTC.

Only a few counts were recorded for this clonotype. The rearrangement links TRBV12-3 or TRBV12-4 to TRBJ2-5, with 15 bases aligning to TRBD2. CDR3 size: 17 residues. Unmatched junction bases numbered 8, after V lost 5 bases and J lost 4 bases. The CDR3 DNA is TGTGCCAGCAGTGGGGGACTAGCGGGGGGTTTACGAGAGACCCAGTACTTC. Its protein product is CASSGGLAGGLRETQYF.

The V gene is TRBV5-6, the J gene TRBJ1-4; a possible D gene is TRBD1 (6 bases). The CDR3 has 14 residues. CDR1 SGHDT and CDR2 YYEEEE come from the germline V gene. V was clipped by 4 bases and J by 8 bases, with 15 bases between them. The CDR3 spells CASSLGAGVEKLFF. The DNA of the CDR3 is TGTGCCAGCAGCCTAGGGGCAGGGGTGGAAAAACTGTTTTTT.

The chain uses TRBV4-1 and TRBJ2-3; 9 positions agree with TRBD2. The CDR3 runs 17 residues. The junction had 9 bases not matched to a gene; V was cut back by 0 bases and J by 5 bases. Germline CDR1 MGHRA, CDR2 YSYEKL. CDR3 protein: CASSQDWGGGAGDTQYF. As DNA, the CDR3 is TGCGCCAGCAGCCAAGATTGGGGCGGGGGGGCCGGAGATACGCAGTATTTT.

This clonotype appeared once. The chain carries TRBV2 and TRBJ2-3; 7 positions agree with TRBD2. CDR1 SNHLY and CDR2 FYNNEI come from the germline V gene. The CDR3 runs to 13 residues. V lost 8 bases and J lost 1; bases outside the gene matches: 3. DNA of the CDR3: TGTGCCAGCGGGGGGGTCGGCACAGATACGCAGTATTTT. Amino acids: CASGGVGTDTQYF.

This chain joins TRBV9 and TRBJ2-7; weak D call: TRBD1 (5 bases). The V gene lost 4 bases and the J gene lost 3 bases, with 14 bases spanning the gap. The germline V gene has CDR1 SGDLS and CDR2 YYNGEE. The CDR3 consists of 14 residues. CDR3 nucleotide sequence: TGTGCCAGCAGCCCCCACAGGTCTAGCTACGAGCAGTACTTC. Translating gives CASSPHRSSYEQYF.

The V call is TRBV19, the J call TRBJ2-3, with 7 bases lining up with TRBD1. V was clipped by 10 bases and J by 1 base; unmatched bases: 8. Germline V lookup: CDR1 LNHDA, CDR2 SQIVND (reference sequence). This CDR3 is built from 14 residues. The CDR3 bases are TGTGCCACCACAACAGGGGAAGGCACAGATACGCAGTATTTT. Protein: CATTTGEGTDTQYF.

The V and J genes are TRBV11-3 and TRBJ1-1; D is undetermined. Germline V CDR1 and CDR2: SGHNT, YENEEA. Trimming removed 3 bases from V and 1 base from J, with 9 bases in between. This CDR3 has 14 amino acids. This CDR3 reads CASSLDGKNTEAFF. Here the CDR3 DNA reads TGTGCCAGCAGCTTGGACGGTAAGAACACTGAAGCTTTCTTT.

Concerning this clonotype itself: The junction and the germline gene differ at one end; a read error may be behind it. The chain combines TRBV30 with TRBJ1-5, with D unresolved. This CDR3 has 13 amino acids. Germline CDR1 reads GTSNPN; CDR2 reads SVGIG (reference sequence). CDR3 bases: TGTGCCCGGAGTGATAAAGGAAATCAGCCCCAGCATTTT. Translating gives CARSDKGNQPQHF.

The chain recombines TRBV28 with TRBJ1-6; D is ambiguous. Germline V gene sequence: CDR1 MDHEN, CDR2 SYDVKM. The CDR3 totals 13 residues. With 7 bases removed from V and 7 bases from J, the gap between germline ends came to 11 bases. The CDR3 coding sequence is TGTGCCAGCAAACGGAATTTCAATTCACCCCTCCACTTT. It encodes CASKRNFNSPLHF.

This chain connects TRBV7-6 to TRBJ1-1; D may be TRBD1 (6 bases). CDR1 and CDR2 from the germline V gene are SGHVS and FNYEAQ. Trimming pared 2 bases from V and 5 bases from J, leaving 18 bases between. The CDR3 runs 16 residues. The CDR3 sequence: CASSLTTGSGGTEAFF. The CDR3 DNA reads TGTGCCAGCAGCTTAACAACAGGGTCCGGGGGAACTGAAGCTTTCTTT.

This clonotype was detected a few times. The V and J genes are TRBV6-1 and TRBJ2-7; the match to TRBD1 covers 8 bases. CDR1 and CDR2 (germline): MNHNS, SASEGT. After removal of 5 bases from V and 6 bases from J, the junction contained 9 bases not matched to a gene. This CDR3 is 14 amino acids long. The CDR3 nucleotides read TGTGCCAGCAGTCAGGCAGGGGGCCTGGGCGAGCAGTACTTC. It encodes CASSQAGGLGEQYF.

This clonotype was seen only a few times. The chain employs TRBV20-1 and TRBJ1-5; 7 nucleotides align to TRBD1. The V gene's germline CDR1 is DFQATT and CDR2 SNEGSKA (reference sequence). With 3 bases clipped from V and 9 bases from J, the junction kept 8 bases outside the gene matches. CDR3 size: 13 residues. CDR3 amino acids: CSARGTALWPQHF. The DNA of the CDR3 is TGCAGTGCTAGGGGGACAGCCCTTTGGCCCCAGCATTTT.